One and the same sample provided the 26 T cell receptor beta chains below, sequenced in a study of T cell clonality in common variable immunodeficiency. Assay used: immunoSEQ multiplex PCR; TCRdb lists only in-frame clones, some missing. The sample contains 35,000 to 50,000 clones, none of them singletons. Sequencing was performed on peripheral blood mononuclear cells. The receptors originated from a person aged 18-70 years in good health.

This clone was observed many times. The read ends 3 residues before the CDR3 terminus; that terminus is restored from the germline J gene. This sample includes further DNA sequences coding for the same CDR3. This sequence joins TRBV30 and TRBJ1-3; perhaps TRBD1 as D (6 bases). Trimming took 2 bases from V and 0 from J, leaving 17 bases between them. Germline CDR1 and CDR2: GTSNPN and SVGIG (reference sequence). The CDR3 extends over 17 amino acids. The DNA read from the CDR3 is TGTGCCTGGAGTTTTCGACTGACAGGACCCTCTGGAAACACC. Its translation: CAWSFRLTGPSGNT. The CDR3 as a whole reads CAWSFRLTGPSGNTIYF.

This clone was picked up a small number of times. The read stops 3 residues short of the end of the CDR3; the missing end is completed from the germline J gene. The chain is built from TRBV11-1 and TRBJ2-5, with D perhaps TRBD1 or TRBD2 (5 bases each). This CDR3 spans 13 amino acids. Germline V gene lookup returns CDR1 SGHAT and CDR2 FQDESV (reference sequence). V was trimmed by 3 bases and J by 5 bases, leaving 10 bases between them. The CDR3: CASSFREGETQYF. CDR3 DNA, as far as it was read: TGTGCCAGCAGCTTCCGCGAGGGGGAGACC.

This clone was recorded many times. The CDR3 extends 3 residues past the end of the read, so its final part is completed from the germline J gene. The rearrangement joins TRBV19 to TRBJ2-6; 13 positions agree with TRBD2. V lost 4 bases to trimming and J lost 2 bases; unmatched junction nucleotides: 8. Germline V gives CDR1 LNHDA, CDR2 SQIVND (reference sequence). The CDR3 runs to 19 residues. The CDR3 sequence is CASSTVGLAGVAGANVLTF. The CDR3 bases that were read are TGTGCCAGTAGTACCGTTGGACTAGCGGGAGTCGCTGGGGCCAACGTC.

This clone was picked up many times. The read ends 3 residues before the CDR3 terminus; that terminus is restored from the germline J gene. This chain connects TRBV5-1 to TRBJ2-5; TRBD2 matches 10 bases. The CDR3 sequence is 17 residues long. V dropped 0 bases and J dropped 5; count of bases not matched to a gene: 10. Looked up from germline, CDR1 is SGHRS and CDR2 is YFSETQ. The sequenced CDR3 bases are TGCGCCAGCAGCTTGGGACTAGCGGGCTCCAGCCGGGAGACC. Its protein is CASSLGLAGSSRET. The whole CDR3 sequence is CASSLGLAGSSRETQYF.

This clone was counted many times. The read finishes 3 residues shy of the CDR3 end, and the germline J gene is used to complete it. The chain has TRBV30 and TRBJ2-1, with D perhaps matching TRBD2 (6 bases). The V gene lost 5 bases and the J gene lost 2 bases, with 13 bases spanning the gap. Germline CDR1 and CDR2: GTSNPN and SVGIG (reference sequence). The CDR3 loop spans 14 amino acids. The CDR3 DNA, read in part, is TGTGCCTGGGAGCCTAGCGAGGCCTACAATGAG. Its translation is CAWEPSEAYNE. In full, the CDR3 is CAWEPSEAYNEQFF.

This clone turned up a few times. The sequenced fragment ends 3 residues before the CDR3 boundary, so the rest is inferred from the germline J gene. V usage is TRBV20-1 and J usage is TRBJ1-1; perhaps TRBD1 as D (6 bases). This CDR3 is built from 10 residues. CDR1 and CDR2 from the germline V gene are DFQATT and SNEGSKA (reference sequence). The sequenced CDR3 bases are TGCAGTGCCAACCAGGGGGAA. Its translation is CSANQGE. The entire CDR3 reads CSANQGEAFF.

The sample holds many counts of this clone. The read terminates 3 residues before the CDR3 end, so the remaining end is supplied by the germline J gene. The chain has TRBV12-5 and TRBJ1-4, with 7 nucleotides matching TRBD1. V lost 7 bases and J lost 5; bases outside the gene matches: 7. Per the germline V gene, CDR1 is LGHNT and CDR2 is FRNRAP. The CDR3 extends over 14 amino acids. The sequenced part of the CDR3 DNA is TGTGCTAGTGTTCGGGGACAGCCCAATGAAAAA. Translation gives CASVRGQPNEK. The whole CDR3 sequence reads CASVRGQPNEKLFF. The variable domain in full, with the rest retrieved from reference TRBV12-5 and TRBJ1-4, is DARVTQTPRHKVTEMGQEVTMRCQPILGHNTVFWYRQTMMQGLELLAYFRNRAPLDDSGMPKDRFSAEMPDATLATLKIQPSEPRDSAVYFCASVRGQPNEKLFFGSGTQLSVL.

This clone has ten or more counts. The read ends 3 residues before the CDR3 terminus; that terminus is restored from the germline J gene. The J gene is TRBJ1-1, the V gene TRBV7-6, with TRBD1 identical over 7 bases. V lost 4 bases, J lost 3 bases, and 8 bases stayed unmatched. The V gene's germline CDR1 is SGHVS and CDR2 FNYEAQ. The CDR3 has 15 amino acids. The sequenced CDR3 bases are TGTGCCAGCAGCTCCCGACAGGGTAAGGACACTGAA. As protein: CASSSRQGKDTE. The entire CDR3 protein reads CASSSRQGKDTEAFF.

A remark on this clone: The CDR3 end is not reached by the read, which stops 3 residues before it; the germline J gene fills it in. This chain uses TRBV30 with TRBJ2-1; no reliable D call. CDR3 length equals 11 residues. V was pared by 4 bases and J by 9 bases, with 10 bases between. Germline CDR1 reads GTSNPN; CDR2 reads SVGIG (reference sequence). The CDR3 loop is CAWTLTVEQFF. CDR3 bases read: TGTGCCTGGACCCTTACGGTTGAG.

This clone showed up many times. The read falls 3 residues short of the CDR3 end, and the missing part is taken from the germline J gene. V and J are TRBV19 and TRBJ2-7, with TRBD2 identical over 11 bases. This CDR3 contains 15 residues. J was trimmed by 4 bases and V by 4 bases; bases with no gene match: 6. Germline assignment: CDR1 LNHDA and CDR2 SQIVND (reference sequence). CDR3 residues: CASSKLAGGEYEQYF. The sequenced part of the CDR3 DNA is TGTGCCAGTAGTAAGCTAGCGGGGGGAGAATACGAG.

The sample holds many counts of this clone. The CDR3 end is not reached by the read, which stops 3 residues before it; the germline J gene fills it in. The chain couples TRBV19 to TRBJ2-7; D call uncertain. The CDR3 is made up of 13 amino acids. V was pared by 3 bases and J by 3 bases, with 9 bases between. The V gene's germline CDR1 is LNHDA and CDR2 SQIVND (reference sequence). The CDR3 spells CASSIDSYYEQYF. The CDR3 DNA, read in part, is TGTGCCAGTAGTATTGACTCCTACTACGAG.

This clone was picked up many times. The read terminates 3 residues before the CDR3 end, so the remaining end is supplied by the germline J gene. The V gene is TRBV18, the J gene TRBJ1-1; tentative D call: TRBD1 (6 bases). The V end lost 6 bases, the J end lost 5 bases, and 16 bases lay between the germline ends. The germline V gene has CDR1 KGHSH and CDR2 LQKENI. The length of the CDR3 is 14 residues. The CDR3 reads CASSPPIDRTEAFF. Partial CDR3 DNA: TGTGCCAGCTCCCCGCCGATTGACAGGACTGAA.

This clone was recorded many times. CDR3 sequence reads: CSARSILAGAARPDTQYF. The sequenced CDR3 bases are TGCAGTGCTAGAAGTATACTAGCGGGAGCCGCGCGTCCAGATACG. The rearrangement links TRBV20-1 to TRBJ2-3; 11 bases are shared with TRBD2. From the germline J gene comes the end of the CDR3, since the read stops 3 residues before it. The CDR3 is made up of 18 amino acids. The germline V gene encodes CDR1 DFQATT and CDR2 SNEGSKA (reference sequence). Germline trimming cut 2 bases from V and 4 bases from J; bases unmatched to any gene: 14.

In its sample, this clone was seen many times. The read ends 3 residues before the CDR3 terminus; that terminus is restored from the germline J gene. The rearrangement joins TRBV2 to TRBJ2-1; 7 nucleotides line up with TRBD1. V gave up 8 bases and J gave up 4 bases; unmatched junction bases: 5. Per the germline V gene, CDR1 is SNHLY and CDR2 is FYNNEI. The length of the CDR3 is 13 residues. This CDR3 is CASGTELYNEQFF. The CDR3 bases that were read are TGTGCCAGCGGGACAGAGTTGTACAATGAG.

This clone was seen ten or more times. The DNA ends 3 residues before the CDR3 does, and the rest of the CDR3 is filled in from the germline J gene. The chain couples TRBV7-2 to TRBJ1-1; D possibly corresponds to TRBD1 (5 bases). The CDR3 loop spans 14 amino acids. CDR1 and CDR2 from the germline V gene are SGHTA and FQGNSA. The ends were cut back, 0 bases at V and 5 bases at J, with 10 bases in the middle. CDR3 DNA, as far as it was read: TGTGCCAGCAGCTTAGCAGGGGCAGGGACTGAA. Translation: CASSLAGAGTE. The whole CDR3 protein is CASSLAGAGTEAFF.

In its sample, this clone was seen many times. The sequenced fragment ends 3 residues before the CDR3 boundary, so the rest is inferred from the germline J gene. The chain carries TRBV7-7 and TRBJ2-3; possible D gene TRBD1, 7 bases. This CDR3 region has 14 residues. V shed 5 bases and J shed 6 bases, with 15 bases lying between them. Germline CDR1 is SSHAT and CDR2 is FNYEAQ (reference sequence). The CDR3 loop reads CASSRQGGLDTQYF. The sequenced part of the CDR3 DNA is TGTGCCAGCAGCCGCCAGGGGGGCCTCGATACG.

This clone has a count of ten or more. The sequenced fragment ends 3 residues before the CDR3 boundary, so the rest is inferred from the germline J gene. The rearrangement joins TRBV20-1 to TRBJ1-1; 7 bases are a match to TRBD1. There are 14 residues in the CDR3. V gave up 7 bases and J gave up 2 bases; unmatched junction bases: 10. Germline V gene lookup returns CDR1 DFQATT and CDR2 SNEGSKA (reference sequence). CDR3 DNA, as far as it was read: TGCAGTGTTAGGCAGGGGGTGGGAAACACTGAA. Amino acid sequence: CSVRQGVGNTE. The CDR3 reads in full as CSVRQGVGNTEAFF.

This clone was seen ten or more times. The CDR3 sequence is CASTPPTGQNTEAFF. The CDR3 DNA, read in part, is TGTGCCAGTACCCCCCCGACAGGACAGAACACTGAA. The V call is TRBV19, the J call TRBJ1-1; D is perhaps TRBD1 (6 bases). The CDR3 end lies 3 residues beyond the end of the read and is filled in from the germline J gene. Trimming took 7 bases from V and 1 from J, leaving 16 bases between them. This CDR3 is 15 amino acids long. The germline V gene has CDR1 LNHDA and CDR2 SQIVND (reference sequence).

In its sample, this clone was seen many times. Read coverage stops 3 residues before the CDR3 terminus; the germline J gene supplies the remainder. V usage is TRBV6-1 and J usage is TRBJ2-5, with D maybe TRBD1 (6 bases). Germline CDR1 reads MNHNS; CDR2 reads SASEGT. The CDR3 spans 15 residues. Trimming stripped 1 base from V and 2 bases from J, with 11 bases between. CDR3 sequence: CASSEGTVSQETQYF. The DNA read from the CDR3 is TGTGCCAGCAGTGAAGGGACAGTATCTCAAGAGACC.

This clone was counted at least ten times. Sequencing ends 3 residues short of the CDR3 end; the germline J gene provides the rest. This rearrangement joins TRBV5-1 to TRBJ2-3; 7 nucleotides match TRBD1. Trimming at V came to 4 bases and at J to 1 base, leaving 6 bases not matched to a gene. Germline V lookup: CDR1 SGHRS, CDR2 YFSETQ. CDR3 size: 15 residues. Here the CDR3 reads CASSKNRGGTDTQYF. The CDR3 DNA, read in part, is TGCGCCAGCAGCAAAAACAGGGGTGGCACAGATACG. Looking up the rest from reference TRBV5-1 and TRBJ2-3 gives the full variable domain: KAGVTQTPRYLIKTRGQQVTLSCSPISGHRSVSWYQQTPGQGLQFLFEYFSETQRNKGNFPGRFSGRQFSNSRSEMNVSTLELGDSALYLCASSKNRGGTDTQYFGPGTRLTVL.

Regarding this clone: The read halts 3 residues ahead of the CDR3 end, with the missing end drawn from the germline J gene. This chain links TRBV19 with TRBJ1-5; D call uncertain. CDR3 length: 14 amino acids. From germline, CDR1 is LNHDA and CDR2 SQIVND (reference sequence). V lost 1 base and J lost 4, with 8 bases in between. CDR3 in amino acids: CASSIAPRNQPQHF. CDR3 DNA (partial): TGTGCCAGTAGTATAGCCCCTCGGAATCAGCCC.

This clone was counted many times. The CDR3 end falls 3 residues outside the read, so it is completed with the germline J gene. V is TRBV10-3 and J is TRBJ2-1; the match to TRBD2 covers 13 bases. V shed 10 bases and J 7 bases; nucleotides not matched to a gene: 7. CDR3 length: 14 residues. Looked up from germline, CDR1 is ENHRY and CDR2 is SYGVKD. Partial CDR3 DNA: TGTGCCAGTAGGACTAGCGGGAGTTATAATGAG. It translates to CASRTSGSYNE. The whole CDR3 is CASRTSGSYNEQFF.

At least ten counts were recorded for this clone. The CDR3 is cut off 3 residues early in the read; its end comes from the germline J gene. The gene calls are TRBV6-2 or TRBV6-3 and TRBJ2-1; tentative D call: TRBD1 (6 bases). Per the germline V gene, CDR1 is MNHEY and CDR2 is SVGEGT. V lost 4 bases, J lost 5 bases, and 21 bases lay in between. CDR3 length equals 17 residues. CDR3 region: CASSWWGTLLNNNEQFF. The part of the CDR3 DNA that was read is TGTGCCAGCAGTTGGTGGGGGACACTCCTCAATAACAATGAG.

There are a few counts of this clone. The read gets to within 3 residues of the CDR3 end, and the germline J gene fills in the rest. The chain carries TRBV7-9 and TRBJ1-1, with TRBD1 identical over 7 bases. Looked up from germline, CDR1 is SEHNR and CDR2 is FQNEAQ (reference sequence). CDR3 size: 15 residues. Trimming removed 5 bases from V and 2 bases from J; junction bases left unmatched: 8. The part of the CDR3 DNA that was read is TGTGCCAGCAGCCCCTCGACAGGGCCAAACACTGAA. Amino acids: CASSPSTGPNTE. The full CDR3 sequence reads CASSPSTGPNTEAFF.

At least ten counts were recorded for this clone. The CDR3 is cut off 3 residues early in the read; its end comes from the germline J gene. V gene TRBV5-6 combines with J gene TRBJ1-1; D uncertain. Germline V gene sequence: CDR1 SGHDT, CDR2 YYEEEE. The CDR3 length is 15 residues. V was cut by 4 bases and J by 6 bases, with 19 bases left in between. CDR3 bases read: TGTGCCAGCAGCACTGGAGGCCAGAAGGGCCCTGAA. Amino acid sequence: CASSTGGQKGPE. The entire CDR3 protein reads CASSTGGQKGPEAFF.

This clone was counted ten times or more. The read stops 3 residues short of the end of the CDR3; the missing end is completed from the germline J gene. This sequence joins TRBV2 and TRBJ1-5; 7 bases fit TRBD1. V lost 5 bases and J lost 7; bases outside the gene matches: 8. This CDR3 has 14 amino acids. Germline assignment: CDR1 SNHLY and CDR2 FYNNEI. The CDR3 bases that were read are TGTGCCAGCAGTCCACAGGGGTACGACCAGCCC. Translated: CASSPQGYDQP. The entire CDR3 is CASSPQGYDQPQHF.